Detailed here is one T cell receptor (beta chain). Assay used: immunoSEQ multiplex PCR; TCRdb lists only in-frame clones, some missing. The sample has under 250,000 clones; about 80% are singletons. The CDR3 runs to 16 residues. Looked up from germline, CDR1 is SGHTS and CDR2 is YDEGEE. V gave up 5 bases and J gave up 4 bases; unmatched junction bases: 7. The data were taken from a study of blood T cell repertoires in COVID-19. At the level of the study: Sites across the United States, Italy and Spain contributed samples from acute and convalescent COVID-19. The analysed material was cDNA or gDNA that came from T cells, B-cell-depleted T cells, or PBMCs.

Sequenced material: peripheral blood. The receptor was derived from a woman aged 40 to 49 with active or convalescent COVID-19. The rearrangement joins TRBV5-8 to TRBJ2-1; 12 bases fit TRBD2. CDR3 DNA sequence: TGTGCCAGCAGACTTACTAGCGGGAGGTTTTACAATGAGCAGTTCTTC. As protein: CASRLTSGRFYNEQFF.